This TCR beta chain is from a study of naive and memory T cell subsets. Study results and caveats: From naive to CM, EM and EMRA, diversity decreased and Gini increased.

After the first PCR, alpha and beta chain libraries were processed separately. In its sample, this clonotype was seen many times. Its target is unknown. Both TRBC1 and TRBC2 were covered by a beta constant-region primer of two equimolar oligonucleotides. The cDNA 3' end received a ligated single-stranded oligonucleotide carrying the SP2 primer and a 12-nucleotide UMI. TCRdb ran MiXCR on the UMI-ligation and nested PCR reads and lists one entry per CDR3 protein. This sample has approximately 82,000 distinct CDR3 sequences, with about 7% found just once. V lost 2 bases and J 1 base, leaving 9 bases between the germline ends. The CDR3 is made up of 15 amino acids.

Material for sequencing was central memory CD4+ T cells from blood. The chain links TRBV12-3 or TRBV12-4 to TRBJ2-4; perhaps TRBD1 as D (6 bases). The source is a human donor in good health. The CDR3 spells CASSLIQGAKNIQYF. DNA of the CDR3: TGTGCCAGCAGTTTAATCCAGGGGGCCAAAAACATTCAGTACTTC.